The 25 T cell receptor beta chains given below trace back to one sample, sequenced in a study of T cell responses to AZD1222 COVID-19 vaccine. Measured with immunoSEQ multiplex PCR; TCRdb has only the in-frame clones, and not every one. The data show some 100,000 clones, with approximately 90% seen just once and roughly 7% held by the top ten. The sample consisted of peripheral blood, taken 28 days after the second AZD1222 dose. The origin of the receptors is an adult who received the AZD1222 COVID-19 vaccine.

This chain uses TRBV27 with TRBJ2-1, with D perhaps being TRBD1 or TRBD2 (7 bases each). Germline CDR1 is MNHEY and CDR2 is SMNVEV (reference sequence). This CDR3 comprises 20 residues. V lost 1 base to trimming and J lost 2 bases, with 24 bases between them. CDR3 bases: TGTGCCAGCAGTTTATTCGGAATCGCATCAGCGGGACAGACCTACAATGAGCAGTTCTTC. Translated: CASSLFGIASAGQTYNEQFF.

This clone was detected only a few times. The V gene is TRBV5-4, the J gene TRBJ2-2; 8 nucleotides line up with TRBD1. This CDR3 spans 15 amino acids. The germline V gene encodes CDR1 SGHNT and CDR2 YYREEE (reference sequence). V trimming: 4 bases; J trimming: 5 bases; junction bases outside the gene matches: 7. CDR3 in DNA: TGTGCCAGCAGCGTGGGGACAGGATTTACCGGGGAGCTGTTTTTT. Its protein product is CASSVGTGFTGELFF.

The genes are TRBV29-1 and TRBJ1-2; TRBD1 matches at 8 bases. V trimming: 3 bases; J trimming: 4 bases; junction bases outside the gene matches: 7. This CDR3 is built from 14 residues. Germline lookup yields CDR1 SQVTM and CDR2 ANQGSEA. CDR3: CSVEHRGAVYGYTF. The CDR3 nucleotides read TGCAGCGTTGAGCACAGGGGGGCGGTCTATGGCTACACCTTC.

The genes are TRBV20-1 and TRBJ1-4; TRBD1 is a possible D gene (5 bases). Per germline, CDR1 DFQATT and CDR2 SNEGSKA (reference sequence). V was cut by 3 bases and J by 0 bases, with 11 bases left in between. This CDR3 comprises 15 residues. The CDR3 DNA is TGCAGTGCTAGTGGACCGGGGGCAACTAATGAAAAACTGTTTTTT. Translated: CSASGPGATNEKLFF.

The chain couples TRBV5-6 to TRBJ1-6; possible D gene TRBD1, 6 bases. With 4 bases removed from V and 14 bases from J, the gap between germline ends came to 19 bases. CDR1 is SGHDT and CDR2 is YYEEEE in the germline V gene. The CDR3 runs to 14 residues. The CDR3 DNA reads TGTGCCAGCAGCATCGGACAGTTGGTTCCGGCCCTCCACTTT. Encoded protein: CASSIGQLVPALHF.

The gene calls are TRBV6-6 and TRBJ2-7; 9 bases agree with TRBD1. From germline, CDR1 is MNHNY and CDR2 SVGAGI (reference sequence). After removal of 6 bases from V and 6 bases from J, the junction contained 9 bases not matched to a gene. The CDR3 contains 14 residues. The CDR3 region is CASRPGQGVGEQYF. In DNA form, the CDR3 reads TGTGCCAGCAGACCGGGACAGGGTGTAGGCGAGCAGTACTTC.

This clone was detected only once. V and J are TRBV6-2 or TRBV6-3 and TRBJ2-3; 10 bases fit TRBD2. The CDR3 is made up of 16 amino acids. V was clipped by 2 bases and J by 2 bases; unmatched bases: 4. CDR1 and CDR2 from the germline V gene are MNHEY and SVGEGT. In DNA form, the CDR3 reads TGTGCCAGCAGTTACGGGACTAGCGATCACACAGATACGCAGTATTTT. As protein: CASSYGTSDHTDTQYF.

V is TRBV4-1 and J is TRBJ1-1; D is unresolved. The germline CDR1 and CDR2 sequences are MGHRA and YSYEKL. The V end was cut by 4 bases, the J end by 0 bases, with 9 bases between. This CDR3 spans 14 amino acids. The CDR3 nucleotides read TGCGCCAGCAGCCCCACAGACATGAACACTGAAGCTTTCTTT. This translates into CASSPTDMNTEAFF.

The rearrangement uses TRBV19 and TRBJ2-5; 7 nucleotides match TRBD2. The V and J ends lost 5 bases and 4 bases, in that order; junction bases with no gene match: 10. Germline CDR1 and CDR2: LNHDA and SQIVND (reference sequence). The CDR3 is 15 residues long. CDR3 protein: CASSAPSGGGETQYF. The CDR3 bases are TGTGCCAGTAGTGCCCCTAGCGGAGGTGGAGAGACCCAGTACTTC.

J is TRBJ1-1 and V is TRBV2; 7 bases are shared with TRBD1. This CDR3 comprises 16 residues. J gave up 0 bases and V 2 bases, and 6 bases lay outside the gene matches. Germline V gene sequence: CDR1 SNHLY, CDR2 FYNNEI. CDR3 in DNA: TGTGCCAGCAGTGAATCGGGGACAGACATGAACACTGAAGCTTTCTTT. The encoded protein is CASSESGTDMNTEAFF.

V and J are TRBV19 and TRBJ1-1; maybe TRBD1 (5 bases). Germline V gives CDR1 LNHDA, CDR2 SQIVND (reference sequence). The germline V and J ends were trimmed by 3 bases and 4 bases, with 9 bases remaining between them. The CDR3 consists of 13 residues. The CDR3 protein is CASSIIGGTEAFF. In DNA form, the CDR3 reads TGTGCCAGTAGTATCATCGGGGGCACTGAAGCTTTCTTT.

CDR3 sequence: CASSQDLARDEQYF. The DNA of the CDR3 is TGTGCCAGCAGCCAAGATTTAGCAAGAGACGAGCAGTACTTC. The V gene is TRBV4-2, the J gene TRBJ2-7; D not resolved. Germline V lookup: CDR1 LGHNA, CDR2 YNFKEQ. Trimming stripped 0 bases from V and 5 bases from J, with 11 bases between. The CDR3 spans 14 residues.

Concerning this clone itself: Other nucleotide sequences from this sample produce the same CDR3. CDR3 residues: CASSLAGNYGYTF. The CDR3 DNA sequence: TGTGCCAGCAGTCTGGCCGGCAACTATGGCTACACCTTC. The V call is TRBV28, the J call TRBJ1-2; D gene uncertain. The CDR3 is 13 residues long. The germline CDR1 and CDR2 sequences are MDHEN and SYDVKM. The V and J ends lost 5 bases and 2 bases respectively, with 9 bases between them.

The rearrangement joins TRBV7-3 to TRBJ2-1; possibly TRBD1 for D (6 bases). The germline V gene encodes CDR1 SGHTA and CDR2 FQGTGA. Trimming cost V 4 bases and J 5 bases, with 12 bases left between them. This CDR3 has 14 residues. The CDR3 region is CASSSSRDNNEQFF. The CDR3 bases are TGTGCCAGCAGCTCATCTCGGGACAACAATGAGCAGTTCTTC.

This clone was counted only a few times. The chain carries TRBV6-2 or TRBV6-3 and TRBJ1-1; 7 bases fit TRBD1. Germline-derived CDR1 and CDR2 are MNHEY and SVGEGT. V gave up 6 bases and J gave up 0 bases; unmatched junction bases: 4. The CDR3 is 14 residues long. CDR3 DNA: TGTGCCAGCAGCAGGGGACAGATGAACACTGAAGCTTTCTTT. It translates to CASSRGQMNTEAFF.

CDR3 protein: CASSSVGTYNEQFF. The CDR3 DNA is TGTGCCAGCAGCTCGGTGGGGACCTACAATGAGCAGTTCTTC. The chain couples TRBV11-2 to TRBJ2-1; no definite D call. Trimming removed 4 bases at V and 2 bases at J, with 9 bases between. CDR3 length: 14 residues. CDR1 and CDR2 from the germline V gene are SGHAT and FQNNGV.

This clone was observed a handful of times. The chain employs TRBV23-1 and TRBJ2-7; possible D gene TRBD2, 6 bases. TRBV23-1 is marked as an open reading frame, function uncertain. The CDR3 spans 13 residues. V lost 7 bases and J lost 3, with 13 bases in between. CDR3 nucleotides: TGCGCCAGCACCCGGGACTGCTACTACGAGCAGTACTTC. It specifies CASTRDCYYEQYF.

The rearrangement uses TRBV4-3 and TRBJ2-2; the match to TRBD2 covers 11 bases. Germline V CDR1 and CDR2: LGHNA, YSLEER. The CDR3 length is 20 residues. Trimming removed 4 bases from V and 0 bases from J; junction bases left unmatched: 13. The CDR3 DNA reads as TGCGCCAGCAGCCGATCCTTTCCCGGGACTAGCGGATCGAACACCGGGGAGCTGTTTTTT. Encoded protein: CASSRSFPGTSGSNTGELFF.

The chain combines TRBV5-6 with TRBJ1-1; 7 nucleotides match TRBD1. The CDR3 length is 15 residues. In germline, CDR1 is SGHDT, CDR2 YYEEEE. Trimming at V came to 0 bases and at J to 5 bases, leaving 7 bases not matched to a gene. The CDR3 loop is CASSLEWSGGTEAFF. The CDR3 DNA is TGTGCCAGCAGCTTGGAGTGGTCAGGGGGAACTGAAGCTTTCTTT.

The chain combines TRBV7-9 with TRBJ2-7, with 7 bases that match TRBD1. CDR3 length: 15 amino acids. Germline CDR1 is SEHNR and CDR2 is FQNEAQ (reference sequence). V gave up 5 bases and J gave up 4 bases; unmatched junction bases: 11. CDR3 in amino acids: CASSRDGTAMYEQYF. In DNA, the CDR3 is TGTGCCAGCAGCCGCGACGGGACAGCAATGTACGAGCAGTACTTC.

The chain employs TRBV15 and TRBJ2-3; TRBD2 matches at 7 bases. Germline V CDR1 and CDR2: LNHNV, YYDKDF (reference sequence). The V gene end was trimmed by 4 bases and the J gene end by 3 bases; junction bases not matched to a gene: 4. The CDR3 extends over 14 amino acids. This chain's CDR3 is CATSISAGTDTQYF. DNA for the CDR3: TGTGCCACCAGCATCTCAGCGGGGACAGATACGCAGTATTTT.

This chain connects TRBV6-1 to TRBJ1-3; 8 nucleotides align to TRBD1. This CDR3 region has 17 residues. Germline CDR1 is MNHNS and CDR2 is SASEGT. With V trimmed by 4 bases and J by 0 bases, 8 bases remained unmatched. The CDR3 here is CASSADRGRNSGNTIYF. The DNA for the CDR3 is TGTGCCAGCAGTGCAGACAGGGGACGCAACTCTGGAAACACCATATATTTT.

This chain connects TRBV5-1 to TRBJ1-1; no reliable D call. V was shortened by 2 bases and J by 5 bases, with 10 bases between the two germline ends. Per the germline V gene, CDR1 is SGHRS and CDR2 is YFSETQ. This CDR3 has 13 amino acids. The CDR3 DNA reads TGCGCCAGCAGCTTTATGTTCATAACTGAAGCTTTCTTT. Its protein product is CASSFMFITEAFF.

The rearrangement joins TRBV9 to TRBJ2-2; D perhaps matches TRBD2 (5 bases). Trimming took 0 bases from V and 4 from J, leaving 7 bases between them. This CDR3 region has 14 residues. Per the germline V gene, CDR1 is SGDLS and CDR2 is YYNGEE. The CDR3 bases are TGTGCCAGCAGCGTAGAAAGCGGCACCGGGGAGCTGTTTTTT. Translating gives CASSVESGTGELFF.

V gene TRBV6-2 or TRBV6-3 combines with J gene TRBJ2-1; no clear D. CDR3 length: 11 residues. Germline V gene lookup returns CDR1 MNHEY and CDR2 SVGEGT. The V end lost 0 bases, the J end lost 9 bases, and 3 bases lay between the germline ends. CDR3 residues: CASSYSGEQFF. The CDR3 region has the DNA TGTGCCAGCAGTTACTCGGGTGAGCAGTTCTTC.